This T cell receptor (beta chain) was identified during a study of vaccination effects on CD4 cells after COVID-19. General study points: Late in the post-vaccination period, infection-induced and vaccine-induced clones underwent marked clonal contraction.

This clone was recorded a few times. The antigen is not known. Under the ViraFEST assay, PBMC were stimulated with viral peptide pools so that antigen-specific CD4+ T cells expanded. Sequencing was performed afterwards. Subsequent to 10 days of culture, CD4+ T cells were isolated. Vaccine recipients, nucleocapsid antibody negative, had no prior SARS-CoV-2 infection. The CDR3 is 16 residues long. Looked up from germline, CDR1 is SGHNT and CDR2 is YYREEE (reference sequence). V shed 2 bases and J 4 bases; nucleotides not matched to a gene: 7. Profiled with immunoSEQ multiplex PCR; TCRdb holds only in-frame clones, not every one. The table lists 65,000 to 90,000 clones, about 70% of them singletons.

The J gene is TRBJ1-3, the V gene TRBV5-4, with 9 bases lining up with TRBD1. This sample comprised CD4+ T cells from PBMCs cultured with HCoV-NL63 spike peptides, obtained before COVID-19 vaccination. The sequence was obtained from a human donor who received a COVID-19 vaccine. DNA for the CDR3: TGTGCCAGCAGCTTTCGGTCCGGGACAGGGGGAAACACCATATATTTT. Encoded protein: CASSFRSGTGGNTIYF.